What follows are 14 T cell receptor beta chains derived from one specimen sequenced in a study of blood T cell repertoires in COVID-19. Data came from immunoSEQ multiplex PCR; TCRdb stores just in-frame clones and leaves some out. The sample has 380,000 or so clones, around 87% seen once. The sample comprised PBMCs or T cells enriched from blood (not recorded which). The receptor source for this set is a young man who had recovered from COVID-19.

The chain combines TRBV5-1 with TRBJ2-5, with D perhaps matching TRBD2 (5 bases). The germline V gene has CDR1 SGHRS and CDR2 YFSETQ. Trimming cost V 5 bases and J 5 bases, with 16 bases left between them. The CDR3 spans 14 residues. Here the CDR3 reads CASSADLAAETQYF. The CDR3 DNA reads TGCGCCAGCAGTGCGGACCTAGCTGCGGAGACCCAGTACTTC.

The V and J genes are TRBV4-1 and TRBJ1-4, with unresolved D. The CDR3 runs to 13 residues. Trimming shortened V by 1 base and J by 8 bases, and 8 bases separated the two germline ends. Per germline, CDR1 MGHRA and CDR2 YSYEKL. As DNA, the CDR3 is TGCGCCAGCAGCCAAGTTTGGAGGGAAAAACTGTTTTTT. It yields the protein CASSQVWREKLFF.

The chain joins TRBV2 to TRBJ1-1; no definite D call. The ends were cut back, 8 bases at V and 2 bases at J, with 18 bases in the middle. The CDR3 runs to 15 residues. The germline V gene encodes CDR1 SNHLY and CDR2 FYNNEI. As DNA, the CDR3 is TGTGCCAGCTCCCCCCCCGGGGTGGGTAACACTGAAGCTTTCTTT. It specifies CASSPPGVGNTEAFF.

The V call is TRBV6-4, the J call TRBJ2-7; D is perhaps TRBD1 (5 bases). CDR3 length: 13 residues. Germline CDR1 is MRHNA and CDR2 is SNTAGT. The V end lost 3 bases, the J end lost 5 bases, and 11 bases lay between the germline ends. The CDR3 reads CASSEQEGNEQYF. For the CDR3, the DNA is TGTGCCAGCAGTGAACAGGAAGGCAACGAGCAGTACTTC.

This clone showed up just once. This chain connects TRBV10-3 to TRBJ2-3, with D perhaps matching TRBD1 (6 bases). The germline V gene has CDR1 ENHRY and CDR2 SYGVKD. Trimming took 10 bases from V and 0 from J, leaving 17 bases between them. This CDR3 has 15 residues. CDR3 loop: CATHKTGSSTDTQYF. The CDR3, as DNA: TGTGCCACCCACAAGACAGGATCTAGCACAGATACGCAGTATTTT.

The chain combines TRBV5-1 with TRBJ1-4; TRBD1 matches 7 bases. V lost 0 bases to trimming and J lost 8 bases; unmatched junction nucleotides: 4. CDR3 length: 14 amino acids. Germline-derived CDR1 and CDR2 are SGHRS and YFSETQ. CDR3 amino acids: CASSLEGRGEKLFF. The CDR3 bases are TGCGCCAGCAGCTTGGAGGGCAGGGGGGAAAAACTGTTTTTT.

The chain carries TRBV11-2 and TRBJ2-2; D unclear. Germline V gene lookup returns CDR1 SGHAT and CDR2 FQNNGV. The CDR3 has 16 amino acids. Trimming shortened V by 5 bases and J by 0 bases, and 13 bases separated the two germline ends. The CDR3 coding sequence is TGTGCCAGCAGCCCGAGGCGGCCCCCGAACACCGGGGAGCTGTTTTTT. Its translation: CASSPRRPPNTGELFF.

This chain uses TRBV19 with TRBJ1-2; no clear D. The V end lost 7 bases, the J end lost 2 bases, and 14 bases lay between the germline ends. This CDR3 spans 14 amino acids. CDR1 is LNHDA, CDR2 SQIVND, per germline (reference sequence). The CDR3 DNA is TGTGCCAGTACCCATACGGTCCGCAACTATGGCTACACCTTC. This gives the protein CASTHTVRNYGYTF.

This chain uses TRBV2 with TRBJ2-7; D possibly corresponds to TRBD2 (5 bases). Trimming took off 1 base at V and 2 bases at J, with 12 bases between the two ends. Germline V gene sequence: CDR1 SNHLY, CDR2 FYNNEI. The CDR3 has 15 residues. The CDR3: CASSEDPGLTYEQYF. The DNA for the CDR3 is TGTGCCAGCAGTGAAGACCCGGGATTGACCTACGAGCAGTACTTC.

V gene TRBV5-1 combines with J gene TRBJ1-1, with D perhaps matching TRBD1 (5 bases). Trimming stripped 1 base from V and 1 base from J, with 17 bases between. Germline V gene data show CDR1 as SGHRS and CDR2 as YFSETQ. The length of the CDR3 is 17 residues. DNA of the CDR3: TGCGCCAGCAGCTTGTCATCGCCAGGGCAAAGGAACACTGAAGCTTTCTTT. It specifies CASSLSSPGQRNTEAFF.

The chain carries TRBV7-2 and TRBJ1-6; D not certain. CDR1 SGHTA and CDR2 FQGNSA come from the germline V gene. The V gene lost 2 bases and the J gene lost 8 bases, with 10 bases spanning the gap. The CDR3 loop spans 14 amino acids. The CDR3 reads CASSLPGLDSPLHF. The CDR3 DNA follows: TGTGCCAGCAGCTTACCGGGTTTAGATTCACCCCTCCACTTT.

This chain joins TRBV6-5 and TRBJ1-3; tentative D call: TRBD1 (5 bases). Germline assignment: CDR1 MNHEY and CDR2 SVGAGI. This CDR3 has 13 amino acids. V lost 7 bases to trimming and J lost 0 bases, with 7 bases between them. CDR3 nucleotides: TGTGCCAGCACAAGGGGCTCTGGAAACACCATATATTTT. Translating it yields CASTRGSGNTIYF.

This rearrangement joins TRBV21-1 to TRBJ1-2; the DNA was not used to check the table's D call, TRBD1. TRBV21-1 corresponds to a pseudogene. This CDR3 has 19 amino acids. CDR3 DNA sequence: TGTGCCAGCAGCTCATCGACCCTAAGGAACAGGGGGCGCGGCTATGGCTACACCTTC. It translates to CASSSSTLRNRGRGYGYTF.

The rearrangement links TRBV13 to TRBJ1-2, with 9 positions matching TRBD1. The CDR3 contains 18 residues. V lost 3 bases and J lost 1; bases outside the gene matches: 12. The germline V gene encodes CDR1 PRHDT and CDR2 FYEKMQ (reference sequence). CDR3 coding DNA: TGTGCCAGCAGCTTTTTAATCCGGGACAGGGCCTTTAACTATGGCTACACCTTC. Translation: CASSFLIRDRAFNYGYTF.